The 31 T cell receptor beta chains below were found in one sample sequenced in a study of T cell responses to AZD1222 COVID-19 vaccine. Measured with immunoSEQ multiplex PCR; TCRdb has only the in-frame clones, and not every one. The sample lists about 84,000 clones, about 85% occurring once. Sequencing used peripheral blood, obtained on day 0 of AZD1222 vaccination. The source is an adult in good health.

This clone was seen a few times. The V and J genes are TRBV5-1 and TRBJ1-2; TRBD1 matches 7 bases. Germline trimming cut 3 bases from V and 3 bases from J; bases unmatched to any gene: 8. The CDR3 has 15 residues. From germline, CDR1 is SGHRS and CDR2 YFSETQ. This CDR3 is CASSSRQGLDYGYTF. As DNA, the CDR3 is TGCGCCAGCAGCTCCAGACAGGGACTGGACTATGGCTACACCTTC.

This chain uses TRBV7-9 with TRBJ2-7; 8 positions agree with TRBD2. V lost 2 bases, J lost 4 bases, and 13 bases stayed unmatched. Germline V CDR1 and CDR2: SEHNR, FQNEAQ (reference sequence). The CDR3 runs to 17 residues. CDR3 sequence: CASSLSGGGRPSYEQYF. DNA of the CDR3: TGTGCCAGCAGCTTATCGGGAGGCGGGAGGCCCTCGTACGAGCAGTACTTC.

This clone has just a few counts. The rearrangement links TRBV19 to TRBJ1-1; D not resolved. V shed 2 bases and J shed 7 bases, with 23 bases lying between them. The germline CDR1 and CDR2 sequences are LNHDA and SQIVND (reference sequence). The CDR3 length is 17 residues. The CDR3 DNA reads TGTGCCAGTAGTATAAGGTGGTATGGTGTCGAAAAAGGTGAAGCTTTCTTT. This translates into CASSIRWYGVEKGEAFF. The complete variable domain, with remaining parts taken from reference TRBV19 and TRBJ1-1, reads DGGITQSPKYLFRKEGQNVTLSCEQNLNHDAMYWYRQDPGQGLRLIYYSQIVNDFQKGDIAEGYSVSREKKESFPLTVTSAQKNPTAFYLCASSIRWYGVEKGEAFFGQGTRLTVV.

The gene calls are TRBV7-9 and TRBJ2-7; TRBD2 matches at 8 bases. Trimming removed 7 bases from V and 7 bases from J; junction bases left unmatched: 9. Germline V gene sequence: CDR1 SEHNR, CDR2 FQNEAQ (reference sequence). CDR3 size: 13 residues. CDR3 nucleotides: TGTGCCAGCAAACTAGCGGCTACCGGTGAGCAGTACTTC. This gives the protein CASKLAATGEQYF.

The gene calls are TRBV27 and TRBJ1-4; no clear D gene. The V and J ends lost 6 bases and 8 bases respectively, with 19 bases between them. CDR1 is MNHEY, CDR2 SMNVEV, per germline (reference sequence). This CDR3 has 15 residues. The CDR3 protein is CASRSPRAGKEKLFF. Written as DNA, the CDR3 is TGTGCCAGCAGAAGCCCTCGGGCTGGGAAGGAAAAACTGTTTTTT.

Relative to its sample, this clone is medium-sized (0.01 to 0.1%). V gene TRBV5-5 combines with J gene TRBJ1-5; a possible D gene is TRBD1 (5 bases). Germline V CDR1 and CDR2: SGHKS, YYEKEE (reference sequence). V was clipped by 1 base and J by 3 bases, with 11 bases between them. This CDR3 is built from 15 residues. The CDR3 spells CASSLLEGINQPQHF. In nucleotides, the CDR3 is TGTGCCAGCAGCTTGTTAGAGGGGATCAATCAGCCCCAGCATTTT.

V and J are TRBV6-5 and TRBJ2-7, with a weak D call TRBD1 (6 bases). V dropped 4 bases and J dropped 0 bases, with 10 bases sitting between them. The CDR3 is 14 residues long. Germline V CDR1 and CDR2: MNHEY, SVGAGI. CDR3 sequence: CASSFDRSSYEQYF. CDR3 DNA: TGTGCCAGCAGTTTTGACAGGAGCTCCTACGAGCAGTACTTC.

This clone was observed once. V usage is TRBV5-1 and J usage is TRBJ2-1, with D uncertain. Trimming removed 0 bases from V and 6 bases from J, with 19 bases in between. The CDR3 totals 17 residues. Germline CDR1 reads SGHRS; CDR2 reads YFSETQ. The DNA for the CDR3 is TGCGCCAGCAGCTTGGGGCTGCAGGCTGGCCGTAGCAATGAGCAGTTCTTC. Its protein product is CASSLGLQAGRSNEQFF.

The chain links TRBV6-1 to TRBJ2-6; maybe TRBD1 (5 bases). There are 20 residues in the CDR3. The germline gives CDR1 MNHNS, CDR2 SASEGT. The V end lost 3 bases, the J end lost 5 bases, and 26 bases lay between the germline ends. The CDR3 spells CASSDYPPDTLPPRANVLTF. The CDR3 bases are TGTGCCAGCAGTGATTATCCCCCGGACACCCTACCTCCGAGGGCCAACGTCCTGACTTTC.

Here the CDR3 reads CASRDRQGAGTEAFF. DNA for the CDR3: TGTGCCAGCAGGGATAGACAGGGAGCAGGCACTGAAGCTTTCTTT. The chain has TRBV2 and TRBJ1-1; 7 positions match TRBD1. V shed 6 bases and J 4 bases; nucleotides not matched to a gene: 11. CDR1 is SNHLY, CDR2 FYNNEI, per germline. CDR3 length: 15 amino acids.

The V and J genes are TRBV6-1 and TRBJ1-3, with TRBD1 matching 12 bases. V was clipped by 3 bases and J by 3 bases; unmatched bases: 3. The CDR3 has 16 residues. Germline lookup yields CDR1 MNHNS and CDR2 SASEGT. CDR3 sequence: CASSEGQGAFGNTIYF. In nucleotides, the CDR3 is TGTGCCAGCAGTGAGGGACAGGGGGCGTTTGGAAACACCATATATTTT.

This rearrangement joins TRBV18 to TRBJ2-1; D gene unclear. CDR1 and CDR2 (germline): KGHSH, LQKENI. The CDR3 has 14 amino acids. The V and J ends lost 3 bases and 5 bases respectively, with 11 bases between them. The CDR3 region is CASSPRDGHNEQFF. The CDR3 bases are TGTGCCAGCTCACCTCGCGACGGTCACAATGAGCAGTTCTTC.

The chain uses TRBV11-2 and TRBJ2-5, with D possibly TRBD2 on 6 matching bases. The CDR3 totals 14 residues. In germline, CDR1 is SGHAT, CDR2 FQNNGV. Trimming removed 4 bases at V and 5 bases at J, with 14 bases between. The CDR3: CASSSGDVRETQYF. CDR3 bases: TGTGCCAGCAGCTCGGGGGACGTCCGCGAGACCCAGTACTTC.

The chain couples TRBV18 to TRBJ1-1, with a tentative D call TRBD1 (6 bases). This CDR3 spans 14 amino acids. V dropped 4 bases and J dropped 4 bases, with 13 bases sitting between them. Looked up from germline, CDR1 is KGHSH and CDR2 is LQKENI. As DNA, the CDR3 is TGTGCCAGCTCACAACTCGAGGGGGGCACTGAAGCTTTCTTT. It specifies CASSQLEGGTEAFF.

This CDR3 reads CASSLAGGASGTQYF. CDR3 DNA: TGTGCCAGCAGCTTAGCGGGGGGGGCTTCGGGGACCCAGTACTTC. This rearrangement joins TRBV7-2 to TRBJ2-5; tentative D call: TRBD2 (7 bases). Germline V gene data show CDR1 as SGHTA and CDR2 as FQGNSA. This CDR3 contains 15 residues. The V gene lost 0 bases and the J gene lost 7 bases, with 15 bases spanning the gap.

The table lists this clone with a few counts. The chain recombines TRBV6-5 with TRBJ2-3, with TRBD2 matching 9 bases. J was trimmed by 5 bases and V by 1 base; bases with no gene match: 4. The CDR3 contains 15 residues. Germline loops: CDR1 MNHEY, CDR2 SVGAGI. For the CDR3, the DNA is TGTGCCAGCAGTTACTTAGCGGGAGCGGGAGATACGCAGTATTTT. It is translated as CASSYLAGAGDTQYF.

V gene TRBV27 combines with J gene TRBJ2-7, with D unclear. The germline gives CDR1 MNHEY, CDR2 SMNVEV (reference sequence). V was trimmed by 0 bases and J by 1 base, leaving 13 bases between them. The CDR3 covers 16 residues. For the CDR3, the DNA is TGTGCCAGCAGTTTATCGCGACATAAATTGTCCTACGAGCAGTACTTC. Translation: CASSLSRHKLSYEQYF.

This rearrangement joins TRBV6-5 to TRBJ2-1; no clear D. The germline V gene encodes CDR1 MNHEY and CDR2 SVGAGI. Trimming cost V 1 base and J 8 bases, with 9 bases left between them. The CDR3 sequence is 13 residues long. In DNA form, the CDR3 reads TGTGCCAGCAGTTACTTCCAATCGGATGAGCAGTTCTTC. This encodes CASSYFQSDEQFF.

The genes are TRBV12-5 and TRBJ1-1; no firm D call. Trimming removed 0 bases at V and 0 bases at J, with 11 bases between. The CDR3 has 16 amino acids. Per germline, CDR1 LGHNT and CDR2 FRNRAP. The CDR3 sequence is CASGLVGSGVNTEAFF. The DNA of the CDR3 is TGTGCTAGTGGTTTGGTAGGCTCCGGGGTGAACACTGAAGCTTTCTTT. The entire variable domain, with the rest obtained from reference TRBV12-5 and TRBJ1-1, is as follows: DARVTQTPRHKVTEMGQEVTMRCQPILGHNTVFWYRQTMMQGLELLAYFRNRAPLDDSGMPKDRFSAEMPDATLATLKIQPSEPRDSAVYFCASGLVGSGVNTEAFFGQGTRLTVV.

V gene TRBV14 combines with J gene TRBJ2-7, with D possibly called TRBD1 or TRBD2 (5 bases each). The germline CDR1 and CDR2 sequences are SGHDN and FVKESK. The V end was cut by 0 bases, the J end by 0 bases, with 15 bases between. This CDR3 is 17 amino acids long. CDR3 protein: CASSQDLSWGYSYEQYF. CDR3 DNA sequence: TGTGCCAGCAGCCAAGATCTGTCATGGGGGTACTCCTACGAGCAGTACTTC.

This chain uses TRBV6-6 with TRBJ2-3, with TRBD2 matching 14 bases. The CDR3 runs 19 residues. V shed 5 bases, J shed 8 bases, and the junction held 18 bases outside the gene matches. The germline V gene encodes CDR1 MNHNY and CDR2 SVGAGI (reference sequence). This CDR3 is CASSPLLPGLAGEGGTQYF. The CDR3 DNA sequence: TGTGCCAGCAGTCCACTCCTCCCGGGACTAGCGGGAGAGGGAGGTACGCAGTATTTT.

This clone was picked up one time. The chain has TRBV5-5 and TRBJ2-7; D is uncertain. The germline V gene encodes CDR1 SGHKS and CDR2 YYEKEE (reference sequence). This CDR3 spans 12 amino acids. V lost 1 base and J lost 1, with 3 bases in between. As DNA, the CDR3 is TGTGCCAGCAGCTTGTGGTCCTACGAGCAGTACTTC. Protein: CASSLWSYEQYF.

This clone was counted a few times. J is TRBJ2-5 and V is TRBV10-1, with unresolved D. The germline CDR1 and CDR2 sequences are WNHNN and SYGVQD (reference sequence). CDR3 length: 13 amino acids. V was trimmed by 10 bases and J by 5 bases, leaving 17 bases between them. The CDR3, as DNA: TGCGCCAACTCCCCCCCCGTGGGCGAGACCCAGTACTTC. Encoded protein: CANSPPVGETQYF.

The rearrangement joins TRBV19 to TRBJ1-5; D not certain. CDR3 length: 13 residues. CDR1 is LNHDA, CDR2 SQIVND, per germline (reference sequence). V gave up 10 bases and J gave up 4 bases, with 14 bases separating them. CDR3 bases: TGTGCCATCTCGCCGGGTCCTAATCAGCCCCAGCATTTT. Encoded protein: CAISPGPNQPQHF.

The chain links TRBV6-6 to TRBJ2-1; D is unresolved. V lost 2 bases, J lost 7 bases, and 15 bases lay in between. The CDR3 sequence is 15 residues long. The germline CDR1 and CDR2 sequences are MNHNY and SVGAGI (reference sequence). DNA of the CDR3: TGTGCCAGCAGTTACCCCGGACCCCTGAGGAATGAGCAGTTCTTC. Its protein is CASSYPGPLRNEQFF.

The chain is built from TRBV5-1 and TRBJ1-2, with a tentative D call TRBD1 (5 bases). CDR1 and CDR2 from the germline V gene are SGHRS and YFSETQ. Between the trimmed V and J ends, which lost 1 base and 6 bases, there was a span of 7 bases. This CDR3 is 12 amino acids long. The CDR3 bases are TGCGCCAGCAGCTTGTGGGGGAATGGCTACACCTTC. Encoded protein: CASSLWGNGYTF.

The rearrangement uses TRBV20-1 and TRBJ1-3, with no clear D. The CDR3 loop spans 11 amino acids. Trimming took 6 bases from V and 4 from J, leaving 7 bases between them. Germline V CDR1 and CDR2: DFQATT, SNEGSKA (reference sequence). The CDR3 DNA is TGCAGTGCAGCCTACGGAAACACCATATATTTT. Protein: CSAAYGNTIYF.

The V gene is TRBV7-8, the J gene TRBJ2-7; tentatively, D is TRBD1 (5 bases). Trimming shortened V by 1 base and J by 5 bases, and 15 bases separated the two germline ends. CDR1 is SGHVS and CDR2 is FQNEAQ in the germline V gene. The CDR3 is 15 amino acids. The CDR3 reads CASSLVPGIGDEQYF. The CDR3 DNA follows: TGTGCCAGCAGCTTAGTCCCAGGGATAGGGGACGAGCAGTACTTC.

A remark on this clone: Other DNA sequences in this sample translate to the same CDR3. The CDR3 spells CASSLGRGNEQYF. The CDR3 bases are TGTGCCAGCAGTTTAGGCAGGGGAAACGAGCAGTACTTC. The chain is built from TRBV12-3 or TRBV12-4 and TRBJ2-7; a weak D match, TRBD1 (6 bases). V was clipped by 1 base and J by 5 bases, with 9 bases between them. There are 13 residues in the CDR3.

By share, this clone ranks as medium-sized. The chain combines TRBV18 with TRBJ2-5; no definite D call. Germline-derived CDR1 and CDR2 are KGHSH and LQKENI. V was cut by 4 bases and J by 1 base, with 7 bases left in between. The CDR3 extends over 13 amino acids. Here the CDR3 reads CASSLIIQETQYF. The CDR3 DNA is TGTGCCAGCTCACTCATAATCCAAGAGACCCAGTACTTC.

CDR3 region: CASSPLEGGANYGYTF. CDR3 DNA sequence: TGTGCCAGCTCACCACTGGAAGGGGGGGCCAACTATGGCTACACCTTC. The chain couples TRBV18 to TRBJ1-2, with D possibly being TRBD1 (6 bases). CDR3 length: 16 residues. CDR1 is KGHSH and CDR2 is LQKENI in the germline V gene. V lost 1 base to trimming and J lost 2 bases, with 14 bases between them.